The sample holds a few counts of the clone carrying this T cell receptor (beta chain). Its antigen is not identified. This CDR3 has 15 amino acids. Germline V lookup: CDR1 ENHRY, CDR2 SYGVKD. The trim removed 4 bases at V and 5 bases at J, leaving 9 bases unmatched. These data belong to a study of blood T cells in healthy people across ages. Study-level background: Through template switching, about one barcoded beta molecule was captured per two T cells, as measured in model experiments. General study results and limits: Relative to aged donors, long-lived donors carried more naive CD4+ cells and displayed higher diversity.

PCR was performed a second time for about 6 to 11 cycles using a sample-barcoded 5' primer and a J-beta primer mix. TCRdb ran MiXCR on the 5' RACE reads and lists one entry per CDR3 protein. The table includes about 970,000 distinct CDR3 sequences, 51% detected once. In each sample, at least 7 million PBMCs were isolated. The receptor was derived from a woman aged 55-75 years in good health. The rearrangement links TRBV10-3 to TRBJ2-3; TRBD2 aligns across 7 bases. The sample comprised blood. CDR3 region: CAISAAGVNQDTQYF. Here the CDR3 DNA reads TGTGCCATCAGTGCGGCGGGAGTAAATCAAGATACGCAGTATTTT.